The clone carrying this T cell receptor beta chain was seen only a few times. Unique molecular identifiers featured in how the TCRbeta library was prepared. MiXCR was run by TCRdb on the PCR reads, yielding one entry per CDR3 protein. The sample yields a few hundred thousand distinct CDR3 sequences, about a tenth seen once. This sample is part of a study of T-cell reconstitution after alpha-beta-depleted transplantation in children. The CDR3 spans 13 residues. Per germline, CDR1 SGHTA and CDR2 FQGNSA. The ends were cut back, 4 bases at V and 8 bases at J, with 13 bases in the middle. Material: PBMCs from the stem cell graft donor, obtained from the stem cell graft. The V and J genes are TRBV7-2 and TRBJ2-3; D gene unclear. This receptor was obtained from a human donor who donated a stem cell graft to a child with acute lymphoblastic leukemia. CDR3 sequence reads: CASSSRLAGTQYF. The CDR3 DNA is TGTGCCAGCAGCTCTCGACTCGCCGGTACGCAGTATTTT.